The 20 T cell receptor beta chains below all came from one sample that was sequenced in a study of beta chain features in type 1 diabetes. TCRB transcripts that were expressed got sequenced, as all of the isolated RNA had been reverse transcribed. Using immunoSEQ multiplex PCR, the repertoire was profiled, and TCRdb retains in-frame clones only, with some absent. The table shows around 140,000 clones, with over 8% occurring only once. The sample comprised central memory CD4+ T cells from blood. The receptors come from a woman in her forties in good health.

This clone appeared a few times. The chain is built from TRBV5-1 and TRBJ2-2; possibly TRBD1 for D (5 bases). Germline lookup yields CDR1 SGHRS and CDR2 YFSETQ. The CDR3 consists of 14 residues. V was clipped by 3 bases and J by 4 bases, with 10 bases between them. The CDR3 loop reads CASSSTVPTGELFF. The CDR3 nucleotides are TGCGCCAGCAGCTCGACAGTACCCACCGGGGAGCTGTTTTTT.

V gene TRBV5-4 combines with J gene TRBJ2-3, with 7 bases matching TRBD2. The germline CDR1 and CDR2 sequences are SGHNT and YYREEE (reference sequence). This CDR3 has 14 amino acids. V shed 5 bases, J shed 6 bases, and the junction held 9 bases outside the gene matches. The CDR3 DNA is TGTGCCAGCAGGTCGGGAGGAGGAATGGATACGCAGTATTTT. Translation gives CASRSGGGMDTQYF.

This clone was detected a few times. A read error may account for a junction end that differs from germline. V gene TRBV2 combines with J gene TRBJ2-1; 15 bases are shared with TRBD2. Germline V gene lookup returns CDR1 SNHLY and CDR2 FYNNEI. The CDR3 totals 14 residues. CDR3 DNA sequence: TGTGCCAGCACCAGGACTAGCGGGGGGGCAATCCTTCTCTTC. Amino acids: CASTRTSGGAILLF.

The chain has TRBV29-1 and TRBJ2-5; 10 bases match TRBD1. CDR3 size: 16 residues. V trimming: 7 bases; J trimming: 2 bases; junction bases outside the gene matches: 13. The germline gives CDR1 SQVTM, CDR2 ANQGSEA. This CDR3 is CSASGRGQGIQETQYF. The CDR3 DNA sequence: TGCAGCGCCTCTGGGCGGGGACAGGGGATACAAGAGACCCAGTACTTC.

By frequency in the sample, this clone is medium-sized (0.01 to 0.1%). The V and J genes are TRBV4-3 and TRBJ2-5, with D maybe TRBD1 (6 bases). CDR3 size: 14 residues. V lost 0 bases, J lost 13 bases, and 18 bases lay in between. From germline, CDR1 is LGHNA and CDR2 YSLEER. CDR3 nucleotide sequence: TGCGCCAGCAGCCAAGATTTACAGGGCAGTTTGGTGTACTTC. This translates into CASSQDLQGSLVYF.

This chain joins TRBV5-1 and TRBJ1-1, with TRBD1 identical over 8 bases. Germline loops: CDR1 SGHRS, CDR2 YFSETQ. V shed 0 bases, J shed 5 bases, and the junction held 3 bases outside the gene matches. CDR3 length: 14 residues. CDR3 loop: CASSLGTGLTEAFF. CDR3 nucleotide sequence: TGCGCCAGCAGCTTGGGGACAGGGTTAACTGAAGCTTTCTTT. The full variable domain, its missing parts supplied by reference TRBV5-1 and TRBJ1-1, is KAGVTQTPRYLIKTRGQQVTLSCSPISGHRSVSWYQQTPGQGLQFLFEYFSETQRNKGNFPGRFSGRQFSNSRSEMNVSTLELGDSALYLCASSLGTGLTEAFFGQGTRLTVV.

This clone was seen a handful of times. Other DNA sequences in this sample translate to the same CDR3. This sequence joins TRBV7-9 and TRBJ2-5, with 14 bases aligning to TRBD2. Looked up from germline, CDR1 is SEHNR and CDR2 is FQNEAQ (reference sequence). J was trimmed by 2 bases and V by 5 bases; bases with no gene match: 4. The CDR3 has 16 residues. CDR3 in DNA: TGTGCCAGCAGCCCCGGACTAGCGGGGGGACAAGAGACCCAGTACTTC. Its protein product is CASSPGLAGGQETQYF.

The CDR3 loop reads CAWSVVNPGGPQHF. The CDR3 DNA is TGTGCCTGGAGTGTAGTGAACCCGGGGGGGCCCCAGCATTTT. V and J are TRBV30 and TRBJ1-5, with D maybe TRBD1 (5 bases). CDR1 is GTSNPN and CDR2 is SVGIG in the germline V gene (reference sequence). V was trimmed by 0 bases and J by 9 bases, leaving 15 bases between them. This CDR3 spans 14 amino acids.

This clone was observed a handful of times. The rearrangement uses TRBV21-1 and TRBJ2-4; TRBD2, the table's D call, lacks a check against the DNA. TRBV21-1 constitutes a pseudogene. This CDR3 contains 19 residues. CDR3 in DNA: TGTGCCAGCAGCAAATCCCGAATAGTGGAGGAAGGGGCCAAAAACATTCAGTACTTC. It encodes CASSKSRIVEEGAKNIQYF.

The table lists this clone with a few counts. This chain uses TRBV7-2 with TRBJ2-3; D perhaps matches TRBD1 (7 bases). V was trimmed by 9 bases and J by 12 bases, leaving 19 bases between them. The CDR3 totals 12 residues. In germline, CDR1 is SGHTA, CDR2 FQGNSA. The CDR3 spells CASTSSGGIQYF. In nucleotides, the CDR3 is TGTGCCAGTACCTCGTCAGGGGGGATACAGTATTTT.

The chain employs TRBV15 and TRBJ2-7, with D maybe TRBD2 (6 bases). V was pared by 1 base and J by 9 bases, with 10 bases between. CDR1 and CDR2 from the germline V gene are LNHNV and YYDKDF (reference sequence). The CDR3 consists of 12 residues. The CDR3 region is CATSRVEGSQYF. DNA of the CDR3: TGTGCCACCAGCAGAGTGGAGGGATCGCAGTACTTC.

This clone has just a few counts. This chain uses TRBV5-1 with TRBJ2-1, with a weak D call TRBD1 (6 bases). Per the germline V gene, CDR1 is SGHRS and CDR2 is YFSETQ. V dropped 4 bases and J dropped 3 bases, with 14 bases sitting between them. CDR3 length: 15 residues. The CDR3 DNA reads as TGCGCCAGCAGCCCGGGACATGGCCTCTACAATGAGCAGTTCTTC. Its protein is CASSPGHGLYNEQFF.

The J gene is TRBJ2-1, the V gene TRBV10-3; TRBD2 agrees at 12 bases. J lost 8 bases, V lost 6 bases, and 11 bases had no gene match. The CDR3 covers 16 residues. Per the germline V gene, CDR1 is ENHRY and CDR2 is SYGVKD. The CDR3 DNA sequence: TGTGCCATCAGGCCCACAACTAGCGGGGGGTCCCATGAGCAGTTCTTC. This sequence encodes CAIRPTTSGGSHEQFF.

Comments on this clone: One end of the junction does not line up with germline, which may come from a read error. The rearrangement links TRBV7-7 to TRBJ2-1; D unclear. This CDR3 region has 13 residues. The germline CDR1 and CDR2 sequences are SSHAT and FNYEAQ (reference sequence). The CDR3 sequence is CASSAEVYGEQFF. CDR3 DNA sequence: TGTGCTAGCAGCGCCGAAGTCTACGGTGAGCAGTTCTTC.

V and J are TRBV12-5 and TRBJ2-5, with a weak D call TRBD2 (6 bases). V lost 6 bases, J lost 7 bases, and 15 bases lay in between. In germline, CDR1 is LGHNT, CDR2 FRNRAP. The CDR3 is made up of 13 amino acids. In nucleotides, the CDR3 is TGTGCTAGTGGCGCAGGGACTTCGCGGACCCAGTACTTC. Encoded protein: CASGAGTSRTQYF. The variable domain in full, with the rest retrieved from reference TRBV12-5 and TRBJ2-5, is DARVTQTPRHKVTEMGQEVTMRCQPILGHNTVFWYRQTMMQGLELLAYFRNRAPLDDSGMPKDRFSAEMPDATLATLKIQPSEPRDSAVYFCASGAGTSRTQYFGPGTRLLVL.

V is TRBV11-2 and J is TRBJ1-2; a possible D gene is TRBD1 (5 bases). This CDR3 has 14 residues. Looked up from germline, CDR1 is SGHAT and CDR2 is FQNNGV. With 1 base removed from V and 4 bases from J, the gap between germline ends came to 10 bases. The CDR3: CASSLAGQLYGYTF. CDR3 DNA: TGTGCCAGCAGCTTAGCTGGACAACTCTATGGCTACACCTTC.

The chain employs TRBV10-3 and TRBJ1-1; D is possibly TRBD1 (6 bases). Germline V CDR1 and CDR2: ENHRY, SYGVKD. The CDR3 totals 14 residues. Trimming left V 8 bases short and J 5 bases short, with 18 bases between. CDR3 residues: CAIGSLDRMTEAFF. Here the CDR3 DNA reads TGTGCCATCGGATCATTAGACAGGATGACTGAAGCTTTCTTT.

There are a few counts of this clone. The germline gene is not matched at one end of the junction; a read error may be the cause. The chain is built from TRBV10-3 and TRBJ2-3; tentatively, D is TRBD2 (7 bases). Germline loops: CDR1 ENHRY, CDR2 SYGVKD. This CDR3 is built from 16 residues. This CDR3 reads CASSLGAGAGTDTQYF. In DNA form, the CDR3 reads TGTGCCAGCAGTTTGGGCGCGGGGGCCGGCACAGATACGCAGTATTTT.

The V and J genes are TRBV5-5 and TRBJ1-2; 7 bases match TRBD1. The trim removed 5 bases at V and 4 bases at J, leaving 8 bases unmatched. CDR3 size: 14 residues. The germline V gene encodes CDR1 SGHKS and CDR2 YYEKEE (reference sequence). The CDR3 loop is CASSPEDRPYGYTF. CDR3 coding DNA: TGTGCCAGCAGTCCCGAGGACAGGCCCTATGGCTACACCTTC. The variable domain in full, with the rest retrieved from reference TRBV5-5 and TRBJ1-2, is DAGVTQSPTHLIKTRGQQVTLRCSPISGHKSVSWYQQVLGQGPQFIFQYYEKEERGRGNFPDRFSARQFPNYSSELNVNALLLGDSALYLCASSPEDRPYGYTFGSGTRLTVV.

In its sample, this clone was seen a few times. The chain carries TRBV28 and TRBJ1-1; D is unclear. The germline V gene has CDR1 MDHEN and CDR2 SYDVKM. The V end lost 2 bases, the J end lost 5 bases, and 15 bases lay between the germline ends. The CDR3 has 15 residues. The CDR3 DNA follows: TGTGCCAGCAGTTTAACTCGGTCCATCGCTACTGAAGCTTTCTTT. Translation: CASSLTRSIATEAFF. Variable domain in full (rest from reference TRBV28 and TRBJ1-1): DVKVTQSSRYLVKRTGEKVFLECVQDMDHENMFWYRQDPGLGLRLIYFSYDVKMKEKGDIPEGYSVSREKKERFSLILESASTNQTSMYLCASSLTRSIATEAFFGQGTRLTVV.